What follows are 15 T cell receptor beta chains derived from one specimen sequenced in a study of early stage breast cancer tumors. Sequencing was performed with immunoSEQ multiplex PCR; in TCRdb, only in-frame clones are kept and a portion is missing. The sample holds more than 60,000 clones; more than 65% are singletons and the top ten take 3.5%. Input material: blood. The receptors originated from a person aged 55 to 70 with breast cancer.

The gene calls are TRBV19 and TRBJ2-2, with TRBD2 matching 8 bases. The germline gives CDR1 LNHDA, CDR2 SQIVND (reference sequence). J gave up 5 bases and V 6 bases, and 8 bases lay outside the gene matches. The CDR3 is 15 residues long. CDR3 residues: CASSPGGPRTGELFF. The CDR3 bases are TGTGCCAGTAGCCCGGGGGGGCCTCGGACCGGGGAGCTGTTTTTT.

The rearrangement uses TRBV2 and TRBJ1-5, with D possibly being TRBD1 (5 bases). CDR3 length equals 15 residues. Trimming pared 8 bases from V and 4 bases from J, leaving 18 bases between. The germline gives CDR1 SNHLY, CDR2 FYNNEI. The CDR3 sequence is CASQETPGGNQPQHF. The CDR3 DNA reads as TGTGCCAGCCAAGAGACTCCGGGGGGTAATCAGCCCCAGCATTTT.

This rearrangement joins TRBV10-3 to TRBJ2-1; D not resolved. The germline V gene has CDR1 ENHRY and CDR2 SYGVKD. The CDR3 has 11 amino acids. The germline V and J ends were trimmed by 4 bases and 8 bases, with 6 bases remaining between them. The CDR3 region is CAISAGYEQFF. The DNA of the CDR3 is TGTGCCATCAGTGCAGGATATGAGCAGTTCTTC.

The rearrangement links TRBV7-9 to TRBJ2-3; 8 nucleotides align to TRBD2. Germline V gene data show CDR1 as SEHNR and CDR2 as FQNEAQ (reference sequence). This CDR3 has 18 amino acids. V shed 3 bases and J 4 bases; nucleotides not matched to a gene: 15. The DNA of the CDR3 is TGTGCCAGCAGCTTTCCCCAGGGTAGCGGGGTAGGGGCAGATACGCAGTATTTT. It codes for CASSFPQGSGVGADTQYF.

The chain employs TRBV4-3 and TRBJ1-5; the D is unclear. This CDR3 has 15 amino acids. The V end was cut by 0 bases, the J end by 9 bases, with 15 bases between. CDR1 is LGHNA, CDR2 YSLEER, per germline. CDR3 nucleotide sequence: TGCGCCAGCAGCCAAGACCGTATCACCCAACGGCCCCAGCATTTT. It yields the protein CASSQDRITQRPQHF.

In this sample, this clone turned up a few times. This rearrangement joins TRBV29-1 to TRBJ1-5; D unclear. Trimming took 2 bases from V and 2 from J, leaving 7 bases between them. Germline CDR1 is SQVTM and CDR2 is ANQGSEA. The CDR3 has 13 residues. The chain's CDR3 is CSVEIVRNQPQHF. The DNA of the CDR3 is TGCAGCGTTGAAATCGTCCGCAATCAGCCCCAGCATTTT. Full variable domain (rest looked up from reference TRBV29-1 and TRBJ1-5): SAVISQKPSRDICQRGTSLTIQCQVDSQVTMMFWYRQQPGQSLTLIATANQGSEATYESGFVIDKFPISRPNLTFSTLTVSNMSPEDSSIYLCSVEIVRNQPQHFGDGTRLSIL.

The CDR3 DNA reads as TGTGCCAGTACCCGGACAGGGGGCGGTGAGACCCAGTACTTC. Protein: CASTRTGGGETQYF. This chain links TRBV19 with TRBJ2-5, with 11 bases aligning to TRBD1. V was clipped by 7 bases and J by 5 bases; unmatched bases: 6. CDR1 LNHDA and CDR2 SQIVND come from the germline V gene (reference sequence). The CDR3 loop spans 14 amino acids.

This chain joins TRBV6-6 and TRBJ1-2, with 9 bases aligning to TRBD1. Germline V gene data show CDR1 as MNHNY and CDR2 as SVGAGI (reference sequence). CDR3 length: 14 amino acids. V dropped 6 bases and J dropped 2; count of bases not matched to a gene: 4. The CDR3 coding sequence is TGTGCCAGCAGAGGGACAGGGCAAAACTATGGCTACACCTTC. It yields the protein CASRGTGQNYGYTF.

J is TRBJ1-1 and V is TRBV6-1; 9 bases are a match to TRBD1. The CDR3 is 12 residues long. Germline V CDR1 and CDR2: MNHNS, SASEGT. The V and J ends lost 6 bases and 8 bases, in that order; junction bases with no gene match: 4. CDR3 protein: CASRGTGYEAFF. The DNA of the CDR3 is TGTGCCAGCAGAGGGACAGGGTACGAAGCTTTCTTT.

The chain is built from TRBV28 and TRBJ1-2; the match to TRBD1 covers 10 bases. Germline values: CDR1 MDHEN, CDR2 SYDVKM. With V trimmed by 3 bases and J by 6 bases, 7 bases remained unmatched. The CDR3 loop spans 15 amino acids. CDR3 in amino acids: CASSFLAGQGNGYTF. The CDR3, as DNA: TGTGCCAGCAGTTTCCTCGCGGGACAGGGGAATGGCTACACCTTC.

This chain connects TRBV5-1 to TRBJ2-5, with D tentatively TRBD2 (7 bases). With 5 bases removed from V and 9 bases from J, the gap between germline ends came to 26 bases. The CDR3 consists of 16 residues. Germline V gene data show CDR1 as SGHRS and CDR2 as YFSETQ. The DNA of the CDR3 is TGCGCCAGCAGTCCAACCCAGATGGCGGGGGCCGTGGCCCAGTACTTC. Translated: CASSPTQMAGAVAQYF.

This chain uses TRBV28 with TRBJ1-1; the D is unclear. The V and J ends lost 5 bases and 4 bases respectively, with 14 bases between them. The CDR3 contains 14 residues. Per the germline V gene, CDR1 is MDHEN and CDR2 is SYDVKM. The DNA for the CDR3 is TGTGCCAGCAGTCTTACCCAAAGAACCACTGAAGCTTTCTTT. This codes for CASSLTQRTTEAFF.

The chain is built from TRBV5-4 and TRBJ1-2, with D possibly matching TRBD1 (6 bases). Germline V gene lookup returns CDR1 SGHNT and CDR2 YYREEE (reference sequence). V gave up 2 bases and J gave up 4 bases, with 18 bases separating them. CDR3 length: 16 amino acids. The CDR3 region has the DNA TGTGCCAGCAGCTTCGATGCTGGGGGCAGGCGCTATGGCTACACCTTC. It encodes CASSFDAGGRRYGYTF.

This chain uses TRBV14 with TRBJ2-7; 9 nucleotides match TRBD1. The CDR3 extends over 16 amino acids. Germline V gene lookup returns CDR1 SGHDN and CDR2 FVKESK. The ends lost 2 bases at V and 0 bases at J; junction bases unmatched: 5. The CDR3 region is CASSQLEGQGSYEQYF. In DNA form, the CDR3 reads TGTGCCAGCAGCCAACTAGAGGGACAGGGCTCCTACGAGCAGTACTTC. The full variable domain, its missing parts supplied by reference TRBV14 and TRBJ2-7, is EAGVTQFPSHSVIEKGQTVTLRCDPISGHDNLYWYRRVMGKEIKFLLHFVKESKQDESGMPNNRFLAERTGGTYSTLKVQPAELEDSGVYFCASSQLEGQGSYEQYFGPGTRLTVT.

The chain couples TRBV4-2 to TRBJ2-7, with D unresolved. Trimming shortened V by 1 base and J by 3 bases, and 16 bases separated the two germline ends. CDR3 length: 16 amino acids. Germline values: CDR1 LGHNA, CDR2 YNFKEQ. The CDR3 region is CASSQARGLGIYEQYF. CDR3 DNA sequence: TGTGCCAGCAGCCAAGCCCGAGGTCTAGGAATCTACGAGCAGTACTTC.